A single sample is the source of the 23 T cell receptor beta chains below, sequenced in a study of shared clonotypes between healthy human individuals. Here immunoSEQ multiplex PCR was the method, and the copy in TCRdb shows in-frame clones only, minus some. The sample carries around 2.5 million clones, approximately 94% recorded once. Sequencing was performed on naive CD4+ T cells from PBMCs. The subset here: CD45RA+ positively selected. The receptor set was obtained from a man aged 18 to 30 in good health. Some clones in this sample may be carry-over from other donors' samples.

The CDR3 reads CASSPRGGGYEQYF. In nucleotides, the CDR3 is TGTGCCAGTAGCCCCCGAGGGGGCGGGTACGAGCAGTACTTC. The J gene is TRBJ2-7, the V gene TRBV19, with 7 positions matching TRBD1. Germline V gives CDR1 LNHDA, CDR2 SQIVND (reference sequence). Germline trimming cut 6 bases from V and 4 bases from J; bases unmatched to any gene: 9. The CDR3 is made up of 14 amino acids. Full variable domain (remainder filled in from reference TRBV19 and TRBJ2-7): DGGITQSPKYLFRKEGQNVTLSCEQNLNHDAMYWYRQDPGQGLRLIYYSQIVNDFQKGDIAEGYSVSREKKESFPLTVTSAQKNPTAFYLCASSPRGGGYEQYFGPGTRLTVT.

The rearrangement uses TRBV29-1 and TRBJ1-2; TRBD1 agrees at 7 bases. V gave up 0 bases and J gave up 7 bases; unmatched junction bases: 8. The CDR3 spans 14 residues. The V gene's germline CDR1 is SQVTM and CDR2 ANQGSEA. DNA for the CDR3: TGCAGCGTTGAAGAGTACAGGGGCTTTGGTGGCTACACCTTC. Translated: CSVEEYRGFGGYTF.

The chain recombines TRBV5-4 with TRBJ2-7; D might be TRBD1 (6 bases). From germline, CDR1 is SGHNT and CDR2 YYREEE (reference sequence). Trimming left V 3 bases short and J 2 bases short, with 15 bases between. The CDR3 spans 15 residues. CDR3: CASSYTLQGPYEQYF. In DNA form, the CDR3 reads TGTGCCAGCAGCTATACTTTACAGGGACCCTACGAGCAGTACTTC.

This chain joins TRBV19 and TRBJ2-7; D is perhaps TRBD1 (6 bases). From germline, CDR1 is LNHDA and CDR2 SQIVND (reference sequence). The CDR3 totals 15 residues. V was trimmed by 6 bases and J by 2 bases, leaving 17 bases between them. The CDR3 loop is CASSPTGTFPYEQYF. The DNA of the CDR3 is TGTGCCAGTAGCCCAACAGGGACATTCCCCTACGAGCAGTACTTC.

A word on this clone: Other DNA sequences in this specimen translate into the identical CDR3. The chain carries TRBV5-1 and TRBJ1-5, with D possibly being TRBD1 (6 bases). Trimming left V 0 bases short and J 6 bases short, with 13 bases between. The CDR3 consists of 15 residues. CDR1 and CDR2 from the germline V gene are SGHRS and YFSETQ. The CDR3 protein is CASSLEGGSSQPQHF. Written as DNA, the CDR3 is TGCGCCAGCAGCTTGGAGGGGGGTAGTAGTCAGCCCCAGCATTTT.

V usage is TRBV7-8 and J usage is TRBJ2-7, with 8 bases aligning to TRBD1. The length of the CDR3 is 14 residues. The germline V gene has CDR1 SGHVS and CDR2 FQNEAQ. Germline trimming cut 4 bases from V and 4 bases from J; bases unmatched to any gene: 6. For the CDR3, the DNA is TGTGCCAGCAGCTCCAACAGGGGGTCTTACGAGCAGTACTTC. Its protein product is CASSSNRGSYEQYF. The entire variable domain, with the rest obtained from reference TRBV7-8 and TRBJ2-7, is as follows: GAGVSQSPRYKVAKRGQDVALRCDPISGHVSLFWYQQALGQGPEFLTYFQNEAQLDKSGLPSDRFFAERPEGSVSTLKIQRTQQEDSAVYLCASSSNRGSYEQYFGPGTRLTVT.

The rearrangement links TRBV18 to TRBJ2-7; tentative D call: TRBD2 (5 bases). Germline CDR1 is KGHSH and CDR2 is LQKENI. The CDR3 is 14 amino acids. Trimming shortened V by 3 bases and J by 1 base, and 10 bases separated the two germline ends. DNA of the CDR3: TGTGCCAGCTCACCCCTTGAGGGATCCTACGAGCAGTACTTC. Translated: CASSPLEGSYEQYF.

The rearrangement links TRBV6-5 to TRBJ1-2, with 12 positions matching TRBD1. CDR1 and CDR2 from the germline V gene are MNHEY and SVGAGI. The V and J ends lost 6 bases and 7 bases, in that order; junction bases with no gene match: 3. This CDR3 contains 13 residues. The CDR3 region is CASSAGQGAGYTF. CDR3 nucleotide sequence: TGTGCCAGCAGCGCGGGACAGGGGGCTGGCTACACCTTC.

The V gene is TRBV16, the J gene TRBJ2-7; TRBD2 matches 7 bases. CDR3 length: 16 residues. With V trimmed by 0 bases and J by 0 bases, 5 bases remained unmatched. Germline V lookup: CDR1 KGHSY, CDR2 FQNENV. CDR3 coding DNA: TGTGCCAGCAGCCAATCGGCTAGCGGTAGCTCCTACGAGCAGTACTTC. Encoded protein: CASSQSASGSSYEQYF.

The rearrangement links TRBV30 to TRBJ1-1, with 7 bases identical to TRBD1. The CDR3 runs 13 residues. Germline CDR1 is GTSNPN and CDR2 is SVGIG (reference sequence). V lost 3 bases to trimming and J lost 3 bases; unmatched junction nucleotides: 4. The CDR3 protein is CAWSTGVDTEAFF. CDR3 coding DNA: TGTGCCTGGAGCACAGGGGTGGACACTGAAGCTTTCTTT.

The J gene is TRBJ2-3, the V gene TRBV29-1; D may be TRBD1 (5 bases). Germline-derived CDR1 and CDR2 are SQVTM and ANQGSEA. V shed 6 bases and J shed 0 bases, with 13 bases lying between them. The CDR3 is 14 residues long. CDR3 DNA sequence: TGCAGCGTCGTGACAGTGGCTAGCACAGATACGCAGTATTTT. It yields the protein CSVVTVASTDTQYF.

This sequence joins TRBV7-3 and TRBJ1-1, with 9 bases that match TRBD1. After removal of 5 bases from V and 1 base from J, the junction contained 2 bases not matched to a gene. This CDR3 has 14 residues. In germline, CDR1 is SGHTA, CDR2 FQGTGA. This CDR3 reads CASSEQGANTEAFF. The CDR3 nucleotides are TGTGCCAGCAGCGAACAGGGGGCGAACACTGAAGCTTTCTTT.

The chain joins TRBV28 to TRBJ1-2; D unclear. The CDR3 is 17 amino acids. Germline V gene lookup returns CDR1 MDHEN and CDR2 SYDVKM. V lost 6 bases and J 0 bases, leaving 20 bases between the germline ends. This CDR3 is CASSAYALRRTNYGYTF. The CDR3 DNA reads TGTGCCAGCAGCGCCTACGCGCTTCGGCGAACTAACTATGGCTACACCTTC.

The J gene is TRBJ2-3, the V gene TRBV19, with no clear D. CDR1 is LNHDA, CDR2 SQIVND, per germline (reference sequence). This CDR3 is built from 15 residues. The germline V and J ends were trimmed by 11 bases and 1 base, with 19 bases remaining between them. The CDR3 region is CAGRVTLLGTDTQYF. CDR3 coding DNA: TGTGCCGGCAGAGTCACTTTGTTGGGCACAGATACGCAGTATTTT.

The gene calls are TRBV6-1 and TRBJ2-7; the match to TRBD2 covers 8 bases. Per the germline V gene, CDR1 is MNHNS and CDR2 is SASEGT. The CDR3 loop spans 14 amino acids. The V segment lost 3 bases and the J segment 0 bases; nucleotides outside the gene matches: 1. CDR3 DNA sequence: TGTGCCAGCAGTGAGACTAGCGACTCCTACGAGCAGTACTTC. Protein: CASSETSDSYEQYF.

Notes on this clone: This sample also contains other DNA sequences that code for the same CDR3. The chain couples TRBV7-9 to TRBJ2-2, with a weak D call TRBD2 (7 bases). V shed 5 bases and J shed 1 base, with 14 bases lying between them. The CDR3 contains 16 residues. CDR1 and CDR2 (germline): SEHNR, FQNEAQ (reference sequence). CDR3 sequence reads: CASSPQGGENTGELFF. CDR3 DNA: TGTGCCAGCAGCCCCCAAGGGGGGGAGAACACCGGGGAGCTGTTTTTT.

This clone was recorded once. V usage is TRBV18 and J usage is TRBJ1-1; D is unclear. The CDR3 runs 14 residues. The germline V gene encodes CDR1 KGHSH and CDR2 LQKENI. The ends were cut back, 2 bases at V and 2 bases at J, with 9 bases in the middle. The CDR3 coding sequence is TGTGCCAGCTCACCATGGGATCCTAACACTGAAGCTTTCTTT. Its translation is CASSPWDPNTEAFF.

The chain uses TRBV7-9 and TRBJ2-3, with D maybe TRBD1 (5 bases). The CDR3 is 15 residues long. Per the germline V gene, CDR1 is SEHNR and CDR2 is FQNEAQ (reference sequence). V lost 0 bases to trimming and J lost 1 base, with 8 bases between them. The chain's CDR3 is CASSLAGLRTDTQYF. The CDR3 coding sequence is TGTGCCAGCAGCTTAGCGGGGCTCCGCACAGATACGCAGTATTTT.

The chain joins TRBV15 to TRBJ2-5, with D perhaps being TRBD1 or TRBD2 (5 bases each). Between the trimmed V and J ends, which lost 3 bases and 4 bases, there was a span of 9 bases. The CDR3 loop spans 13 amino acids. Germline loops: CDR1 LNHNV, CDR2 YYDKDF (reference sequence). CDR3 DNA sequence: TGTGCCACCAGCAGCCGGGACGCAGAGACCCAGTACTTC. It codes for CATSSRDAETQYF.

The J gene is TRBJ2-1, the V gene TRBV10-3; 7 bases line up with TRBD2. The CDR3 loop spans 12 amino acids. Germline V CDR1 and CDR2: ENHRY, SYGVKD. Trimming took 9 bases from V and 8 from J; bases not matched to a gene: 7. The CDR3 DNA is TGTGCCATGTGGGACTACGGCGATGAGCAGTTCTTC. Translation: CAMWDYGDEQFF.

The chain is built from TRBV5-4 and TRBJ1-2, with D possibly matching TRBD1 (5 bases). Germline V gives CDR1 SGHNT, CDR2 YYREEE (reference sequence). The CDR3 spans 12 residues. The V end lost 3 bases, the J end lost 4 bases, and 7 bases lay between the germline ends. The CDR3 sequence is CASSSGLYGYTF. CDR3 sequence (DNA): TGTGCCAGCAGCTCGGGGCTCTATGGCTACACCTTC.

The chain recombines TRBV4-2 with TRBJ1-2; 7 nucleotides agree with TRBD1. The CDR3 length is 14 residues. V trimming: 3 bases; J trimming: 3 bases; junction bases outside the gene matches: 4. In germline, CDR1 is LGHNA, CDR2 YNFKEQ. CDR3 region: CASSHEQGYYGYTF. In DNA form, the CDR3 reads TGTGCCAGCAGCCACGAACAGGGGTACTATGGCTACACCTTC.

This chain uses TRBV10-3 with TRBJ1-5; possibly TRBD1 for D (6 bases). The V gene lost 4 bases and the J gene lost 2 bases, with 9 bases spanning the gap. The CDR3 extends over 14 amino acids. Germline CDR1 and CDR2: ENHRY and SYGVKD. This CDR3 is CAISGRTGNQPQHF. Here the CDR3 DNA reads TGTGCCATCAGTGGGAGGACAGGCAATCAGCCCCAGCATTTT.